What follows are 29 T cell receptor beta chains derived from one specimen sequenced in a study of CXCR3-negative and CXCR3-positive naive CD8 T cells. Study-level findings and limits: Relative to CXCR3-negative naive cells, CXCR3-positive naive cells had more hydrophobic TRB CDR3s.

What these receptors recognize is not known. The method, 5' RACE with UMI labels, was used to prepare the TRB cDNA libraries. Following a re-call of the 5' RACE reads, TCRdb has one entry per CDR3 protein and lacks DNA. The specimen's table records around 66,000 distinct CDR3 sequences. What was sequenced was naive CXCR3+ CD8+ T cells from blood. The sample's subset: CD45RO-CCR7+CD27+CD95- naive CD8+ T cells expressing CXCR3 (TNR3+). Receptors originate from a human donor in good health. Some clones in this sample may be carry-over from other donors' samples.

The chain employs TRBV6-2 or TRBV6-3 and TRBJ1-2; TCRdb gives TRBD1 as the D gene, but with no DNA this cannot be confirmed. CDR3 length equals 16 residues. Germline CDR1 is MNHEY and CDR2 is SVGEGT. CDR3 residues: CASSSPRDNFNYGYTF.

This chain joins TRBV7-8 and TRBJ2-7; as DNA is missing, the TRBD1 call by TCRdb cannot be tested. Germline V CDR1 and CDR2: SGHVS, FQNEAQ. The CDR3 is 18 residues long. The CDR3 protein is CASSPQVAGDTRLNEQYF.

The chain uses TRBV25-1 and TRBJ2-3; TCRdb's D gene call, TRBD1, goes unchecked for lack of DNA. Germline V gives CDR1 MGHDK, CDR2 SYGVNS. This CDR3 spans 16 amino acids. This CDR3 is CASSESARWRPDTQYF.

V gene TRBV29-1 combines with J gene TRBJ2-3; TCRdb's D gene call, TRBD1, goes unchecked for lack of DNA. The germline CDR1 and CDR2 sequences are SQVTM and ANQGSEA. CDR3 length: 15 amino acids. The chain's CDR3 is CSVPADTDHTDTQYF.

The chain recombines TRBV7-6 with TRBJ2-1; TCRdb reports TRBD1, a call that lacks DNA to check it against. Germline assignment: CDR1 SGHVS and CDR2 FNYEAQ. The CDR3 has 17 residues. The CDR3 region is CASSSPQWDKKYNEQFF.

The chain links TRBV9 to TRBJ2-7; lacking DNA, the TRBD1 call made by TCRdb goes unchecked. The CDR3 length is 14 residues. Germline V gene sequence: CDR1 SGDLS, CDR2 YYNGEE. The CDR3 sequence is CASSARGSPYEQYF.

CDR3 loop: CSASGRRGPYNEQFF. The gene calls are TRBV20-1 and TRBJ2-1. In germline, CDR1 is DFQATT, CDR2 SNEGSKA (reference sequence). The CDR3 consists of 15 residues.

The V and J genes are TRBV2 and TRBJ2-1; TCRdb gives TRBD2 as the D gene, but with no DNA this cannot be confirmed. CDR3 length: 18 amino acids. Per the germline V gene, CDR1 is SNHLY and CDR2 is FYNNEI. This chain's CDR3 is CASSEASLAGGSYNEQFF.

CDR3 region: CASSSRTGLGEQYF. The rearrangement joins TRBV7-2 to TRBJ2-7; lacking DNA, the TRBD1 call made by TCRdb goes unchecked. This CDR3 contains 14 residues. CDR1 is SGHTA, CDR2 FQGNSA, per germline. The full variable domain, its missing parts supplied by reference TRBV7-2 and TRBJ2-7, is GAGVSQSPSNKVTEKGKDVELRCDPISGHTALYWYRQSLGQGLEFLIYFQGNSAPDKSGLPSDRFSAERTGGSVSTLTIQRTQQEDSAVYLCASSSRTGLGEQYFGPGTRLTVT.

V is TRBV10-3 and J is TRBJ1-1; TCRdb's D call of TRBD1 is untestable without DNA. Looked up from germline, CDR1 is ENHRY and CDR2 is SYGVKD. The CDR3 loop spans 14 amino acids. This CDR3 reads CAISEGDINTEAFF.

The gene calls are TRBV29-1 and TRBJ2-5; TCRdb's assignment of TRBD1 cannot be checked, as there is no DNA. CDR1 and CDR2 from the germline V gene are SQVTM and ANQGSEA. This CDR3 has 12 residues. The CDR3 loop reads CSAVDRQETQYF.

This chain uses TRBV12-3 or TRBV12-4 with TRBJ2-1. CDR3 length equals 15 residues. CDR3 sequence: CASSLDGGSYNEQFF.

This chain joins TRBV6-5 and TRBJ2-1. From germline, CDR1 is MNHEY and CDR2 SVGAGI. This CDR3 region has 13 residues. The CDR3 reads CASSPSSYNEQFF.

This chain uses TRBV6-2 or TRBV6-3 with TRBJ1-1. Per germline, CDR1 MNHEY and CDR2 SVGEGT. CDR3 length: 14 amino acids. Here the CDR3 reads CASSGGAEYTEAFF.

The CDR3 loop reads CASSYSVEAGELFF. This chain links TRBV6-5 with TRBJ2-2. The CDR3 is made up of 14 amino acids. Germline V lookup: CDR1 MNHEY, CDR2 SVGAGI.

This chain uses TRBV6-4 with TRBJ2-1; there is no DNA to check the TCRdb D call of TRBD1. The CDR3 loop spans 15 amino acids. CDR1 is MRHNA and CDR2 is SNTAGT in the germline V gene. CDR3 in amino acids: CASSLGGSTYNEQFF.

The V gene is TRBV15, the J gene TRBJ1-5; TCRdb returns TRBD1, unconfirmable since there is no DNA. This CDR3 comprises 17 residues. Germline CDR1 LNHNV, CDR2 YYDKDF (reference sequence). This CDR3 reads CATGSKSGWDRLQPQHF.

The CDR3: CASSLAKNTEAFF. The chain uses TRBV27 and TRBJ1-1. CDR3 length equals 13 residues. From germline, CDR1 is MNHEY and CDR2 SMNVEV (reference sequence).

The CDR3 loop is CSVLSGYHYEQYF. The J gene is TRBJ2-7, the V gene TRBV29-1; the D gene TCRdb calls, TRBD1, cannot be checked with no DNA. The CDR3 is 13 residues long. Germline V gene data show CDR1 as SQVTM and CDR2 as ANQGSEA.

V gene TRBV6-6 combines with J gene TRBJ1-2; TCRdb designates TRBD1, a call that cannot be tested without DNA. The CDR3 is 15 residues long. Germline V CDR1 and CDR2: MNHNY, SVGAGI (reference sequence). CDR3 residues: CASSATGGGIYGYTF.

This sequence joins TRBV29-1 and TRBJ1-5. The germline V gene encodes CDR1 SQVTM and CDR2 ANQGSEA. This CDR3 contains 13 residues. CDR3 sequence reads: CSLFRRGNQPQHF.

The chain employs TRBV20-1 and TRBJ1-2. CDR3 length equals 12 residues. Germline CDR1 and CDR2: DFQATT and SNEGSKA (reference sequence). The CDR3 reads CSARDGHYGYTF.

CDR3 sequence reads: CASSLDRRRTNTGELFF. The chain couples TRBV5-7 to TRBJ2-2. Being an ORF, TRBV5-7 has a function that is uncertain. CDR3 length: 17 residues.

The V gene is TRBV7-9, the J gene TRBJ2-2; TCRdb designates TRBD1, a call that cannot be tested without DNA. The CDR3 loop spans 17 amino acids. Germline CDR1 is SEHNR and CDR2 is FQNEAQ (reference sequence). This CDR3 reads CASSPRMGGPNTGELFF.

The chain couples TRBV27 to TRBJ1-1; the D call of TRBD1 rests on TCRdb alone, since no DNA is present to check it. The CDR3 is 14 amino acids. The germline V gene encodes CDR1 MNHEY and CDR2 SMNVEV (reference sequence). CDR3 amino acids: CASSLGQGNTEAFF.

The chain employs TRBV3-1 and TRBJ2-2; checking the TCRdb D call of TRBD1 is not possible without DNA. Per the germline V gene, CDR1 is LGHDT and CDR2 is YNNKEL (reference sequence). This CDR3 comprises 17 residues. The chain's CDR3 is CASSQDTRPPDTGELFF.

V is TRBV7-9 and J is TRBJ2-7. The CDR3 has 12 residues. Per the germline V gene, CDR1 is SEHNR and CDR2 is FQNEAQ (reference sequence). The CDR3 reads CASSLIVYEQYF. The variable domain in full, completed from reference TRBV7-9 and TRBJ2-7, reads DTGVSQNPRHKITKRGQNVTFRCDPISEHNRLYWYRQTLGQGPEFLTYFQNEAQLEKSRLLSDRFSAERPKGSFSTLEIQRTEQGDSAMYLCASSLIVYEQYFGPGTRLTVT.

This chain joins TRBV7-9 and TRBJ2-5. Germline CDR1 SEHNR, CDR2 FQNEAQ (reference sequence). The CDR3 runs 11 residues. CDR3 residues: CASTPAETQYF.

CDR3 region: CASRQVDGYTF. The chain is built from TRBV7-2 and TRBJ1-2; the TRBD1 assignment by TCRdb is unverifiable without DNA. Germline assignment: CDR1 SGHTA and CDR2 FQGNSA. The CDR3 is 11 residues long.